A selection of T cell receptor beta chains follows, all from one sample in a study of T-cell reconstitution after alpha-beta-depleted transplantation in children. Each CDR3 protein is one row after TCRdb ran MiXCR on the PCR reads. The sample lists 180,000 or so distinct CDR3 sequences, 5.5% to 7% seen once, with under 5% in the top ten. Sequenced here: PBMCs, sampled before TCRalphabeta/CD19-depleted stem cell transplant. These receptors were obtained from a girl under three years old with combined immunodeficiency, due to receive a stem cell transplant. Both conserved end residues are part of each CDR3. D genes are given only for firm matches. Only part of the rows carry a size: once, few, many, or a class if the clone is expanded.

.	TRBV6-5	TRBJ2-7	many	CASSWQSSSYEQYF	TGTGCCAGCAGTTGGCAAAGTTCCTCCTACGAGCAGTACTTC
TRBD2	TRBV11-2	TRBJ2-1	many	CASSGSGRLNEQFF	TGTGCCAGCAGCGGGAGCGGGAGGCTCAATGAGCAGTTCTTC
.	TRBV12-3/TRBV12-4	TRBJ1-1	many	CASSLRGVGTEAFF	TGTGCCAGCAGTTTGCGGGGTGTAGGCACTGAAGCTTTCTTT
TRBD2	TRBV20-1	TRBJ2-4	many	CSARVEMGTSGHIQYF	TGCAGTGCTAGAGTGGAGATGGGGACTAGCGGACACATTCAGTACTTC
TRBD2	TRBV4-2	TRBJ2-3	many	CASSQGSGADTQYF	TGTGCCAGCAGCCAAGGCAGCGGGGCAGATACGCAGTATTTT
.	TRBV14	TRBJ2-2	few	CASSQERVVVNTGELFF	TGTGCCAGCAGCCAAGAAAGAGTCGTGGTGAACACCGGGGAGCTGTTTTTT
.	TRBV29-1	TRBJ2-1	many	CSRTTGTANNEQFF	TGCAGCCGCACAACCGGGACCGCGAACAATGAGCAGTTCTTC
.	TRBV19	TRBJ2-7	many	CASSTHRLSYEQYF	TGTGCCAGTAGTACCCACAGGTTGTCCTACGAGCAGTACTTC
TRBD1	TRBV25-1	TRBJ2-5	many	CASSERDRRETQYF	TGTGCCAGCAGTGAACGGGACAGGCGAGAGACCCAGTACTTC
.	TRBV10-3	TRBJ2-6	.	CAISGRQGSGANVLTF	TGTGCCATCAGTGGAAGGCAGGGGTCTGGGGCCAACGTCCTGACTTTC
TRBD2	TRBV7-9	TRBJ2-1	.	CASSPPSGEAYNEQFF	TGTGCCAGCAGCCCCCCTAGCGGGGAGGCCTACAATGAGCAGTTCTTC
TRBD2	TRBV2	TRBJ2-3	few	CASSELASGVTDTQYF	TGTGCCAGCAGTGAATTGGCTAGCGGGGTAACAGATACGCAGTATTTT
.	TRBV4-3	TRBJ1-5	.	CASSSKINQPQHF	TGCGCCAGCAGCTCCAAGATAAATCAGCCCCAGCATTTT
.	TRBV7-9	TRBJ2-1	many	CASSPRGYEQFF	TGTGCCAGCAGTCCCAGGGGATATGAGCAGTTCTTC
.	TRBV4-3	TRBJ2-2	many	CASTTNSHQTGELFF	TGCGCCAGCACCACGAACAGCCACCAAACCGGGGAGCTGTTTTTT
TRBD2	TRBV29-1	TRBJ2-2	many	CSVEDRAGGTGELFF	TGCAGCGTTGAAGATCGAGCGGGGGGCACCGGGGAGCTGTTTTTT
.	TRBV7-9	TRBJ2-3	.	CASTGVSTDTQYF	TGTGCCAGCACAGGAGTTTCAACAGATACGCAGTATTTT
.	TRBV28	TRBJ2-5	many	CASSLRDSPSETQYF	TGTGCCAGCAGTTTGCGGGACAGCCCGAGTGAGACCCAGTACTTC
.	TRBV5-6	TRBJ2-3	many	CASSSSDGRADTQYF	TGTGCCAGCAGCTCGAGCGACGGGCGGGCAGATACGCAGTATTTT
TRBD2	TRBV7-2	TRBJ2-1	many	CASSLSSGQTKGYEQFF	TGTGCCAGCAGCCTCTCTAGCGGGCAGACCAAGGGGTATGAGCAGTTCTTC
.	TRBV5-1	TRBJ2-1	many	CASSTFFSSSYNEQFF	TGCGCCAGCTCAACTTTCTTTTCCAGCTCCTACAATGAGCAGTTCTTC
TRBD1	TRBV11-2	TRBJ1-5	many	CASSLGVQGINQPQHF	TGTGCCAGCAGCTTAGGGGTACAGGGGATTAATCAGCCCCAGCATTTT
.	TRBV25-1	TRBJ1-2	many	CASSGRRALMDYTF	TGTGCCAGCAGTGGACGACGGGCCCTTATGGACTACACCTTC
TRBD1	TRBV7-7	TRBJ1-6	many	CASSFGTANSPLHF	TGTGCCAGCAGCTTCGGGACAGCTAATTCACCCCTCCACTTT
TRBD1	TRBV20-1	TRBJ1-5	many	CSAKGQHNQPQHF	TGCAGTGCTAAGGGACAGCACAATCAGCCCCAGCATTTT
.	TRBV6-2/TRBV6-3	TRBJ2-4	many	CASSYQGGKNIQYF	TGTGCCAGCAGTTACCAGGGGGGTAAAAACATTCAGTACTTC
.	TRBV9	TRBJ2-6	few	CASSVASGVTGANVLTF	TGTGCCAGCAGCGTAGCTTCAGGGGTAACTGGGGCCAACGTCCTGACTTTC